The present TCR beta chain was sequenced within a study of blood T cell dynamics during melanoma immunotherapy. Study-wide background: Standard first-line treatment here was pembrolizumab or nivolumab plus ipilimumab in metastatic melanoma.

Measured with immunoSEQ multiplex PCR; TCRdb has only the in-frame clones, and not every one. The sample yields over 1,000 clones, under 90% seen once. Indicated time point: week 3, after first cycle of checkpoint inhibitor. One draw preceded checkpoint blockade; another followed its first cycle at week 3. Disease control meant complete response, partial response or stable disease at 12 weeks. No patient had earlier systemic cancer treatment, concurrent immunosuppressants, or another active cancer. Sequenced here: cell-free DNA from blood, sampled from a patient treated with checkpoint blockade. This clonotype was obtained from a human donor with melanoma.

CDR3 sequence reads: CASSLGPGQGAVYGYTF. CDR3 nucleotides: TGTGCCAGCAGCTTGGGCCCGGGACAGGGGGCAGTCTATGGCTACACCTTC. This chain uses TRBV5-4 with TRBJ1-2, with 12 positions matching TRBD1. CDR3 length: 17 residues. Germline values: CDR1 SGHNT, CDR2 YYREEE (reference sequence). V was pared by 0 bases and J by 4 bases, with 7 bases of the junction left unmatched.